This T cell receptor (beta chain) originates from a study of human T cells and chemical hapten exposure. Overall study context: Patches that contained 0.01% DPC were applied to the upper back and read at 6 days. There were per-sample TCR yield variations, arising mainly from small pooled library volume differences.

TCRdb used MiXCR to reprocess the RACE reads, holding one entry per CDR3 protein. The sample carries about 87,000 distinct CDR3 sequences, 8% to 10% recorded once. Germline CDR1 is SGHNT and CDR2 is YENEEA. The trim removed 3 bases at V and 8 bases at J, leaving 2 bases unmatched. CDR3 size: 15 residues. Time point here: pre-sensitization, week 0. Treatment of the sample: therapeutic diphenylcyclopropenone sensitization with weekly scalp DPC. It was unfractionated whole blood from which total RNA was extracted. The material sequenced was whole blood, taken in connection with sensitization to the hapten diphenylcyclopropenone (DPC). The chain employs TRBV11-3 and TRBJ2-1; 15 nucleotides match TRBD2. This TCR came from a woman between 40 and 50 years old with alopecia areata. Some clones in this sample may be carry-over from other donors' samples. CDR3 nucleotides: TGTGCCAGCAGCTTCGGACTAGCGGGGGGGCATGAGCAGTTCTTC. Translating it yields CASSFGLAGGHEQFF.